The rows below give T cell receptor beta chains drawn from one sample of a study of HIV-infected patients and healthy controls. TCRdb reprocessed the 5' RACE reads via MiXCR and lists one record per CDR3 protein. Of around 67,000 distinct CDR3 sequences listed, about 16% are singletons. Input material: CD4+ T cells from blood. The receptors stem from a human donor in good health. The CDR3 runs from the conserved cysteine through the conserved F or W. The order of the fields is V gene, CDR3 length, D gene, clone size, J gene, CDR3 DNA, CDR3 protein. The D gene is left open where the match is weak. A row's size may be missing; if present it is once, few, many or a size class.

TRBV7-9	16	.	few	TRBJ1-3	TGTGCCAGCAGCTTAGCCCAGCCAGACTCTGGAAACACCATATATTTT	CASSLAQPDSGNTIYF
TRBV20-1	15	.	.	TRBJ2-1	TGCAGTGCTAGATCCTGGGGGTCGGGATACAATGAGCAGTTCTTC	CSARSWGSGYNEQFF
TRBV14	13	.	few	TRBJ2-3	TGTGCCAGCAGCCAGAACGTCCGGGATACGCAGTATTTT	CASSQNVRDTQYF
TRBV20-1	14	.	.	TRBJ1-6	TGCAGTGCTAGTGTGGAAGGGGGTAATTCACCCCTCCACTTT	CSASVEGGNSPLHF
TRBV5-8	16	TRBD1	.	TRBJ2-3	TGTGCCAGCAGCTCCGGACAGGGCTTTCGCACAGATACGCAGTATTTT	CASSSGQGFRTDTQYF
TRBV2	15	TRBD1	few	TRBJ1-5	TGTGCCAGCAGTGGGGGACAGACTAGCAATCAGCCCCAGCATTTT	CASSGGQTSNQPQHF
TRBV7-9	14	TRBD2	.	TRBJ2-3	TGTGCCAGCAGCTTAGTCGGCGGGAGTGATACGCAGTATTTT	CASSLVGGSDTQYF
TRBV28	16	.	.	TRBJ2-3	TGTGCCAGCAGGCTACAGCCTACCTCTAGCACAGATACGCAGTATTTT	CASRLQPTSSTDTQYF
TRBV28	12	.	many	TRBJ2-7	TGTGCCAGCAGCTCAATACCAGGCGAGCAGTACTTC	CASSSIPGEQYF
TRBV7-9	15	.	.	TRBJ1-3	TGTGCCAGCAGCTTACAGGGCGGTTCTGGAAACACCATATATTTT	CASSLQGGSGNTIYF
TRBV7-9	13	.	.	TRBJ2-2	TGTGCCAGCAGCTGGCGGGACAGCGGGGAGCTGTTTTTT	CASSWRDSGELFF
TRBV5-1	14	.	.	TRBJ1-1	TGCGCCAGCAGCCGGGAACAGGGAGGCGCTGAAGCTTTCTTT	CASSREQGGAEAFF
TRBV7-2	15	TRBD2	many	TRBJ2-1	TGTGCCAGCATCTCTAGCGGGAAAATCAACAATGAGCAGTTCTTC	CASISSGKINNEQFF
TRBV2	14	TRBD1	few	TRBJ1-4	TGTGCCAGCAGTGTGGGGACAGACCATGAAAAACTGTTTTTT	CASSVGTDHEKLFF
TRBV6-2/TRBV6-3	16	.	.	TRBJ2-1	TGTGCCAGCAGTTACACCAGGACTAAGGGTGCACATGAGCAGTTCTTC	CASSYTRTKGAHEQFF
TRBV7-2	13	TRBD1	.	TRBJ2-3	TGTGCCAGCAGCTTACAGGGGGCAGATACGCAGTATTTT	CASSLQGADTQYF
TRBV24-1	14	.	few	TRBJ2-7	TGTGCCGTAGGACTGACTGAACCGCCCTACGAGCAGTACTTC	CAVGLTEPPYEQYF
TRBV12-3/TRBV12-4	13	.	many	TRBJ1-1	TGTGCCAGCAGTCCAACAGTGAACACTGAAGCTTTCTTT	CASSPTVNTEAFF
TRBV7-2	15	.	few	TRBJ2-5	TGTGCCAGCAGCTTAGGGGGGGCAGGGGAGGAGACCCAGTACTTC	CASSLGGAGEETQYF
TRBV29-1	13	.	.	TRBJ2-1	TGCAGCGTTTTGGGTAACTCCTACAATGAGCAGTTCTTC	CSVLGNSYNEQFF
TRBV7-9	14	.	.	TRBJ1-1	TGTGCCAGCAGCCTCCCCCGGGCCAGCACTCAAGCTTTCTTT	CASSLPRASTQAFF
TRBV20-1	15	TRBD2	few	TRBJ2-1	TGCAGTGCGTCGCAACTAGCGGGAGTCCGCAATGAGCAGTTCTTC	CSASQLAGVRNEQFF
TRBV7-2	16	TRBD1	many	TRBJ2-4	TGTGCCAGCAGCCAAGGACAGGGGACAGCCAAAAACATTCAGTACTTC	CASSQGQGTAKNIQYF
TRBV12-3/TRBV12-4	13	.	few	TRBJ1-2	TGTGCCAGCAGTTCCCAGGCGAACTATGGCTACACCTTC	CASSSQANYGYTF
TRBV2	14	TRBD1	.	TRBJ2-7	TGTGCCAGCAGGAACAGGGGAAGCTCCTACGAGCAGTACTTC	CASRNRGSSYEQYF
TRBV12-3/TRBV12-4	12	.	few	TRBJ1-4	TGTGCCAGCAGTTGGTCTCGGGAAAAACTGTTTTTT	CASSWSREKLFF
TRBV18	14	.	.	TRBJ2-7	TGTGCCAGCTCCGGAGGGGACCTAAACTACGAGCAGTACTTC	CASSGGDLNYEQYF
TRBV29-1	12	TRBD2	.	TRBJ2-1	TGCAGCGGTGGGGGGGGAAACAATGAGCAGTTCTTC	CSGGGGNNEQFF
TRBV29-1	15	TRBD1	many	TRBJ2-7	TGCAGCGTTGAAGATTGGGGACAGGGGGCAGGCGAGCAGTACTTC	CSVEDWGQGAGEQYF
TRBV29-1	16	TRBD1	.	TRBJ2-7	TGCAGCGTTGAAGGGCTGAGGACAGGGAAATCCTACGAGCAGTACTTC	CSVEGLRTGKSYEQYF
TRBV14	15	TRBD2	few	TRBJ2-1	TGTGCCAGCAGCCCACTCGGACTAGCCTACAATGAGCAGTTCTTC	CASSPLGLAYNEQFF
TRBV5-1	11	.	.	TRBJ2-3	TGCGCCAGCACCAACACAGATACGCAGTATTTT	CASTNTDTQYF
TRBV7-9	15	.	.	TRBJ1-6	TGTGCCAGCAGCTTACCCCCTCAGGGTGTTTCACCCCTCCACTTT	CASSLPPQGVSPLHF
TRBV6-2/TRBV6-3	16	.	few	TRBJ1-5	TGTGCCAGCAGTTACGGTAGGAGGGGCGGCAATCAGCCCCAGCATTTT	CASSYGRRGGNQPQHF
TRBV13	19	.	.	TRBJ1-1	TGTGCCAGCAGCTCTTTGAGGGGGAGCTGGGTCAAGTCGAACACTGAAGCTTTCTTT	CASSSLRGSWVKSNTEAFF
TRBV20-1	13	.	many	TRBJ2-4	TGCAGTGCTAGAGGGACAGAGCCTAACATTCAGTACTTC	CSARGTEPNIQYF
TRBV18	15	.	.	TRBJ2-2	TGTGCCAGCTCACCGTCAGGGCAAAGGGCCGGGGAGCTGTTTTTT	CASSPSGQRAGELFF
TRBV18	16	TRBD1	many	TRBJ1-1	TGTGCCAGCTCACCGGACAGGGCTGTAATGAACACTGAAGCTTTCTTT	CASSPDRAVMNTEAFF
TRBV19	14	.	.	TRBJ2-1	TGTGCCAGTAGTATCTGGGGTGTTCGGAATGAGCAGTTCTTC	CASSIWGVRNEQFF
TRBV6-1	13	TRBD1	few	TRBJ2-7	TGTGCCAGCTGTAACAGGGGTCCCTACGAGCAGTACTTC	CASCNRGPYEQYF
TRBV5-1	14	.	many	TRBJ1-1	TGCGCCAGCACTCCGTCGATCATACAGGCAGAAGCTTTCTTT	CASTPSIIQAEAFF
TRBV9	20	.	.	TRBJ2-1	TGTGCCAGCAGCGTAGTATCGGCACCCCACTACAACCTTCCCCCCAATGAGCAGTTCTTC	CASSVVSAPHYNLPPNEQFF
TRBV5-1	15	.	few	TRBJ1-2	TGCGCCAGCAGCTTGTCTCTGGACGGCACATATGGCTACACCTTC	CASSLSLDGTYGYTF
TRBV12-3/TRBV12-4	16	.	many	TRBJ2-1	TGTGCCAGCAGTTTATTGGGGGACGGTACCTACAATGAGCAGTTCTTC	CASSLLGDGTYNEQFF
TRBV7-9	14	.	.	TRBJ2-1	TGTGCCAGCAGCTTAGCGACGGGCCTAAATGAGCAGTTCTTC	CASSLATGLNEQFF
TRBV6-5	14	.	.	TRBJ1-2	TGTGCCAGCGGGAAGACAGGCAATTCCTATGGCTACACCTTC	CASGKTGNSYGYTF
TRBV5-1	18	TRBD2	many	TRBJ2-1	TGCGCCAGCAGCTTGGACCCTACCGGGACTAGCGGGAGCAATGAGCAGTTCTTC	CASSLDPTGTSGSNEQFF
TRBV24-1	17	TRBD2	.	TRBJ2-1	TGTGCCACCAGTGAAAGGACTAGTGCATATCTCGTTTATGAGCAGTTCTTC	CATSERTSAYLVYEQFF
TRBV7-2	14	.	few	TRBJ2-5	TGTGCCAGCAGCTCTTTTGACACGCAAGAGACCCAGTACTTC	CASSSFDTQETQYF
TRBV9	13	.	many	TRBJ1-5	TGTGCCAGCAGCGCCTTAGAGGCAGGGCCCCAGCATTTT	CASSALEAGPQHF
TRBV6-6	15	TRBD1	few	TRBJ1-5	TGTGCCAGCAGTTACGGTCAGGGGGCAGGCCAGCCCCAGCATTTT	CASSYGQGAGQPQHF
TRBV29-1	16	TRBD1	few	TRBJ2-7	TGCAGCGCACCTACCCCATACACCGGGACAGAAAACGAGCAGTACTTC	CSAPTPYTGTENEQYF
TRBV19	15	.	.	TRBJ1-2	TGTGCCAGTAGTGCCCCCCCCCAGGGATTCGATGGCTACACCTTC	CASSAPPQGFDGYTF
TRBV19	16	TRBD2	many	TRBJ2-2	TGTGCCAGTAGTATAGTAGGACTAGCTGACGCCGGGGAGCTGTTTTTT	CASSIVGLADAGELFF
TRBV29-1	13	.	many	TRBJ1-2	TGCAGCGTTGGGGGCTTTCGGGCAGAGGGCTACACCTTC	CSVGGFRAEGYTF
TRBV20-1	11	.	many	TRBJ2-3	TGCAGTGCCTTTTTGGGTGATACGCAGTATTTT	CSAFLGDTQYF
TRBV7-2	15	.	many	TRBJ2-5	TGTGCCAGCAGCCCCCAGGGGGGGCCACAAGAGACCCAGTACTTC	CASSPQGGPQETQYF
TRBV7-9	18	.	.	TRBJ1-4	TGTGCCAGCAGCTTGAGGACATACAGTATTGTAACTAATGAAAAACTGTTTTTT	CASSLRTYSIVTNEKLFF
TRBV7-6	15	.	few	TRBJ1-1	TGTGCCAGCACTCCATCTGCCGTTTCGAACACTGAAGCTTTCTTT	CASTPSAVSNTEAFF